This T cell receptor beta chain stems from a study of T cell responses to AZD1222 COVID-19 vaccine. As concerns this clone: The antigen is undetermined.

The germline CDR1 and CDR2 sequences are WSHSY and SAAADI. The CDR3 covers 14 residues. The J segment lost 1 base and the V segment lost 6 bases, leaving 3 bases of the junction unmatched. Study outcomes and limitations: When two AZD1222 doses had been given, Spike-specific TCR breadth and depth rose. Dominant at 160-218 and 743-854, vaccine-associated CD4 TCRs also spanned spike.

TCRdb's copy holds only in-frame clones and misses some; the assay was immunoSEQ multiplex PCR. The table has 65,000 or so clones, less than 90% seen once. This specimen was peripheral blood, taken on day 0 of AZD1222 vaccination. The sequence was collected from an adult in good health. The chain combines TRBV10-2 with TRBJ2-5; 9 bases align to TRBD2. The CDR3 reads CASRLAGTQETQYF. DNA for the CDR3: TGCGCCAGCAGGCTAGCGGGAACCCAAGAGACCCAGTACTTC.